This T cell receptor beta chain was found in a study of PD-L1 blockade in urothelial cancer. Study context: Blood-derived samples held a median around 140,000 T cells.

Produced via immunoSEQ multiplex PCR; TCRdb's table is partial and in-frame only. Of about 69,000 clones in the sample, 85% to 90% were seen once. CDR3 length: 14 amino acids. Germline V gene lookup returns CDR1 MDHEN and CDR2 SYDVKM. The trim removed 2 bases at V and 4 bases at J, leaving 3 bases unmatched. The chain employs TRBV28 and TRBJ2-7; 9 nucleotides match TRBD1. The receptor was isolated from a man aged 55 to 70 with urothelial cancer. The specimen was PBMCs, collected around atezolizumab (anti-PD-L1) treatment. The CDR3 nucleotides are TGTGCCAGCAGTTTAGACAGGGGGATTTACGAGCAGTACTTC. Amino acid sequence: CASSLDRGIYEQYF.